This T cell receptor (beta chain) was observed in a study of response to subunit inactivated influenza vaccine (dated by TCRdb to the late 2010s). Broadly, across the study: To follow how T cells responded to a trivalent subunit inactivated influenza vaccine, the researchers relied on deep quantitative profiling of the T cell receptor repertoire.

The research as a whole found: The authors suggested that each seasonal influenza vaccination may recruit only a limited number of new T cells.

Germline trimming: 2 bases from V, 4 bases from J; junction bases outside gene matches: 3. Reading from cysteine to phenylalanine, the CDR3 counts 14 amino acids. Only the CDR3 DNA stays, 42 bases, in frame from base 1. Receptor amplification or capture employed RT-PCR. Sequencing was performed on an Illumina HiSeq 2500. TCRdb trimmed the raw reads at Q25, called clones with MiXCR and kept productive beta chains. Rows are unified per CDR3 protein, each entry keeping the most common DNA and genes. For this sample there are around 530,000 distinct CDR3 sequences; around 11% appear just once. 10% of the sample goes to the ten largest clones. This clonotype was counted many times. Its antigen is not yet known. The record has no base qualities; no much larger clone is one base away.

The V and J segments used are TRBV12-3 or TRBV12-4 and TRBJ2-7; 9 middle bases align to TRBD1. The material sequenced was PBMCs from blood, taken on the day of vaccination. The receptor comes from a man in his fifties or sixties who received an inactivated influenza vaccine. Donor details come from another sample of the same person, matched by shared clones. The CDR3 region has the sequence CASSLNRGPYEQYF. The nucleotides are TGTGCCAGCAGTTTAAACAGGGGGCCGTACGAGCAGTACTTC.